There are a few counts of the clone carrying this T cell receptor (beta chain). Clones were read by immunoSEQ multiplex PCR, and TCRdb kept only the in-frame ones, dropping some. The sample lists some 530,000 clones; 75% to 90% were seen once. This entry belongs to a study of blood T cell repertoires in COVID-19. Germline CDR1 and CDR2: KGHSY and FQNENV. The V gene lost 4 bases and the J gene lost 6 bases, with 12 bases spanning the gap. CDR3 length: 13 residues. The chain carries TRBV16 and TRBJ1-2, with D perhaps TRBD1 (6 bases). The sequencing input was PBMCs or T cells enriched from blood (not recorded which). This TCR was recovered from a woman in her fifties or sixties who had recovered from COVID-19. CDR3 nucleotides: TGTGCCAGCAGCCGCAGGGGTCGGAATGGCTACACCTTC. Translated, it gives CASSRRGRNGYTF.